The 23 T cell receptor beta chains in this list originate from one sample, sequenced in a study of cytomegalovirus exposure and HLA in healthy donors. 60 Vbeta and 13 Jbeta primers were used in PCR. TCRdb keeps only in-frame clones here, not all; method: immunoSEQ multiplex PCR. The sample has more than 95,000 clones; 64% are singletons. Sequenced: PBMCs. These receptors all stem from a man between 60 and 75 years old in good health and CMV-seronegative.

This clone was detected many times. The V and J genes are TRBV4-2 and TRBJ2-7; the match to TRBD2 covers 8 bases. J was trimmed by 4 bases and V by 3 bases; bases with no gene match: 5. The CDR3 totals 14 residues. The germline V gene encodes CDR1 LGHNA and CDR2 YNFKEQ. The CDR3 loop reads CASSHVLAGYEQYF. CDR3 coding DNA: TGTGCCAGCAGCCACGTGCTAGCGGGTTACGAGCAGTACTTC.

The chain recombines TRBV10-1 with TRBJ2-1; 8 positions match TRBD1. The CDR3 loop spans 16 amino acids. Losses at the gene ends were 0 bases for V and 4 bases for J; bases not matched to a gene: 5. Germline V lookup: CDR1 WNHNN, CDR2 SYGVQD (reference sequence). The CDR3 DNA sequence: TGCGCCAGCAGTGAGTCGCCAGGGGGCTCATACAATGAGCAGTTCTTC. This encodes CASSESPGGSYNEQFF.

This chain links TRBV30 with TRBJ2-1, with TRBD2 matching 11 bases. CDR3 length: 16 residues. Germline V lookup: CDR1 GTSNPN, CDR2 SVGIG (reference sequence). V shed 0 bases, J shed 7 bases, and the junction held 8 bases outside the gene matches. The CDR3 protein is CAWSVGLAGGPNEQFF. Written as DNA, the CDR3 is TGTGCCTGGAGTGTTGGGCTAGCGGGAGGACCTAATGAGCAGTTCTTC.

The V call is TRBV29-1, the J call TRBJ2-3; D unclear. The CDR3 is 11 amino acids. With 6 bases removed from V and 5 bases from J, the gap between germline ends came to 9 bases. Germline CDR1 and CDR2: SQVTM and ANQGSEA. The CDR3 sequence is CSVASVDTQYF. The CDR3 bases are TGCAGCGTGGCCAGCGTAGATACGCAGTATTTT.

V is TRBV30 and J is TRBJ2-1; the match to TRBD2 covers 8 bases. V trimming: 4 bases; J trimming: 8 bases; junction bases outside the gene matches: 7. Germline V gives CDR1 GTSNPN, CDR2 SVGIG (reference sequence). This CDR3 comprises 13 residues. CDR3 in DNA: TGTGCCTGGACCGGACTAGCCCTCGATGAGCAGTTCTTC. It translates to CAWTGLALDEQFF.

V and J are TRBV6-5 and TRBJ2-5; TRBD1 aligns across 7 bases. The J call may be wrong; the DNA end is better matched by TRBJ2-7. CDR1 is MNHEY, CDR2 SVGAGI, per germline. This CDR3 has 14 residues. The CDR3 loop is CASSYSTGVYEQYF. The CDR3 DNA reads as TGTGCCAGCAGTTACTCTACAGGGGTCTACGAGCAGTACTTC.

This clone was observed a single time. The chain carries TRBV28 and TRBJ1-4; no clear D gene. The germline gives CDR1 MDHEN, CDR2 SYDVKM. V gave up 8 bases and J gave up 5 bases, with 6 bases separating them. This CDR3 has 11 amino acids. The CDR3 here is CASEGNEKLFF. Written as DNA, the CDR3 is TGTGCCAGCGAGGGAAATGAAAAACTGTTTTTT.

The CDR3 bases are TGTGCCAGCAGCTCCGGACTGGGTAATGAAAAACTGTTTTTT. Its translation: CASSSGLGNEKLFF. The chain joins TRBV28 to TRBJ1-4, with unresolved D. Deletions cut 6 bases from V and 4 bases from J, with 12 bases between. The CDR3 covers 14 residues. Looked up from germline, CDR1 is MDHEN and CDR2 is SYDVKM.

This clone has just a few counts. The genes are TRBV5-1 and TRBJ1-2, with 12 bases that match TRBD1. CDR3 length: 15 amino acids. Per germline, CDR1 SGHRS and CDR2 YFSETQ. The V segment lost 1 base and the J segment 7 bases; nucleotides outside the gene matches: 5. As DNA, the CDR3 is TGCGCCAGCAGCTTGTCCGGGACAGGGGGCGTTGGCTACACCTTC. Its protein is CASSLSGTGGVGYTF.

This clone appeared a single time. CDR3: CASSPRDRGYEQYF. The CDR3 DNA sequence: TGTGCCAGCAGCCCCCGGGACAGGGGGTACGAGCAGTACTTC. This rearrangement joins TRBV27 to TRBJ2-7, with 11 bases lining up with TRBD1. J was trimmed by 4 bases and V by 6 bases; bases with no gene match: 5. Germline V gives CDR1 MNHEY, CDR2 SMNVEV (reference sequence). The CDR3 is 14 residues long.

The chain is built from TRBV15 and TRBJ2-7; D is perhaps TRBD2 (6 bases). Germline V gene sequence: CDR1 LNHNV, CDR2 YYDKDF (reference sequence). The V end lost 5 bases, the J end lost 4 bases, and 18 bases lay between the germline ends. The CDR3 sequence is 15 residues long. The CDR3 loop reads CATSAPLGRLYEQYF. In nucleotides, the CDR3 is TGTGCCACCAGCGCACCCTTGGGGAGGCTGTACGAGCAGTACTTC.

The V call is TRBV2, the J call TRBJ1-3; D is perhaps TRBD1 (5 bases). The CDR3 totals 15 residues. Germline lookup yields CDR1 SNHLY and CDR2 FYNNEI. The germline V and J ends were trimmed by 5 bases and 0 bases, with 11 bases remaining between them. CDR3 bases: TGTGCCAGCAGTCCACAGGTGGGCTCTGGAAACACCATATATTTT. It specifies CASSPQVGSGNTIYF.

This clone was recorded a few times. The chain joins TRBV27 to TRBJ1-2; 7 bases match TRBD1. Germline assignment: CDR1 MNHEY and CDR2 SMNVEV (reference sequence). Losses at the gene ends were 2 bases for V and 8 bases for J; bases not matched to a gene: 8. The CDR3 covers 14 residues. CDR3 amino acids: CASSLLGQSWGYTF. CDR3 sequence (DNA): TGTGCCAGCAGTTTACTGGGACAGTCATGGGGCTACACCTTC.

The rearrangement links TRBV7-6 to TRBJ2-3, with D possibly TRBD1 on 5 matching bases. Germline CDR1 reads SGHVS; CDR2 reads FNYEAQ. CDR3 length: 16 residues. The V end lost 3 bases, the J end lost 0 bases, and 13 bases lay between the germline ends. CDR3 coding DNA: TGTGCCAGCAGCTTTCAGGGTTCCTCTAGCACAGATACGCAGTATTTT. Residues: CASSFQGSSSTDTQYF.

With regard to this clone: The conserved final phenylalanine or tryptophan is absent from the CDR3, which likely points to a read error. The genes are TRBV7-8 and TRBJ2-7, with 8 bases identical to TRBD1. This CDR3 comprises 14 residues. Germline CDR1 SGHVS, CDR2 FQNEAQ. V lost 5 bases to trimming and J lost 4 bases; unmatched junction nucleotides: 7. This CDR3 reads CASSGQGLIYEQYL. Here the CDR3 DNA reads TGTGCCAGCAGCGGACAGGGCCTGATTTACGAGCAGTACCTC.

V gene TRBV28 combines with J gene TRBJ2-2; 14 bases agree with TRBD2. The V and J ends lost 3 bases and 7 bases, in that order; junction bases with no gene match: 4. This CDR3 is 16 amino acids long. The germline CDR1 and CDR2 sequences are MDHEN and SYDVKM. CDR3 DNA: TGTGCCAGCAGTTTTCCCGGGACTAGCGGGGGCGGGGAGCTGTTTTTT. Encoded protein: CASSFPGTSGGGELFF.

The rearrangement uses TRBV5-6 and TRBJ1-4, with TRBD1 matching 7 bases. The CDR3 is 14 residues long. Losses at the gene ends were 3 bases for V and 6 bases for J; bases not matched to a gene: 5. Per the germline V gene, CDR1 is SGHDT and CDR2 is YYEEEE. The CDR3 protein is CASSSQGEDEKLFF. Written as DNA, the CDR3 is TGTGCCAGCAGCTCCCAGGGGGAGGATGAAAAACTGTTTTTT.

The chain is built from TRBV14 and TRBJ2-7; 8 bases line up with TRBD1. The length of the CDR3 is 16 residues. The germline gives CDR1 SGHDN, CDR2 FVKESK. V lost 3 bases to trimming and J lost 1 base; unmatched junction nucleotides: 8. CDR3 bases: TGTGCCAGCAGCCAGACAGGGGACCGGAGGTCCTACGAGCAGTACTTC. Residues: CASSQTGDRRSYEQYF.

The chain carries TRBV2 and TRBJ2-1; TRBD1 matches at 7 bases. CDR3 size: 13 residues. V dropped 7 bases and J dropped 6; count of bases not matched to a gene: 6. Germline V gene lookup returns CDR1 SNHLY and CDR2 FYNNEI. The CDR3 sequence: CASTTNRGNEQFF. The CDR3 DNA is TGTGCCAGCACCACGAACAGGGGCAATGAGCAGTTCTTC.

This clone came up once. Other DNA sequences from this sample encode an identical CDR3 as well. CDR3 DNA sequence: TGTGCCAGCACGACTCGGGACTCTAATCACAACGAGCAGTACTTC. This sequence encodes CASTTRDSNHNEQYF. The chain couples TRBV13 to TRBJ2-7; perhaps TRBD2 as D (6 bases). Germline values: CDR1 PRHDT, CDR2 FYEKMQ (reference sequence). The CDR3 is 15 residues long. Deletions cut 7 bases from V and 5 bases from J, with 21 bases between.

This clone was seen only once. The J gene is TRBJ1-3, the V gene TRBV6-6; D ambiguous. Per the germline V gene, CDR1 is MNHNY and CDR2 is SVGAGI (reference sequence). CDR3 length: 15 residues. V shed 0 bases and J shed 2 bases, with 8 bases lying between them. The chain's CDR3 is CASSYSAATGNTIYF. As DNA, the CDR3 is TGTGCCAGCAGTTACTCGGCGGCTACTGGAAACACCATATATTTT.

The chain has TRBV5-5 and TRBJ2-7; 10 nucleotides match TRBD2. V lost 3 bases and J lost 1; bases outside the gene matches: 1. CDR1 is SGHKS and CDR2 is YYEKEE in the germline V gene (reference sequence). CDR3 length: 14 residues. CDR3 bases: TGTGCCAGCAGCTGGGGACTAGCGTCCTACGAGCAGTACTTC. Amino acid sequence: CASSWGLASYEQYF. The full variable domain, in which reference TRBV5-5 and TRBJ2-7 provide the parts outside the CDR3, is DAGVTQSPTHLIKTRGQQVTLRCSPISGHKSVSWYQQVLGQGPQFIFQYYEKEERGRGNFPDRFSARQFPNYSSELNVNALLLGDSALYLCASSWGLASYEQYFGPGTRLTVT.

The rearrangement joins TRBV19 to TRBJ1-1, with TRBD1 matching 7 bases. Germline values: CDR1 LNHDA, CDR2 SQIVND (reference sequence). The CDR3 sequence is 16 residues long. V shed 4 bases and J 1 base; nucleotides not matched to a gene: 9. The CDR3 loop reads CASSRRQGEGNTEAFF. CDR3 DNA sequence: TGTGCCAGTAGTAGAAGACAGGGAGAGGGGAACACTGAAGCTTTCTTT.